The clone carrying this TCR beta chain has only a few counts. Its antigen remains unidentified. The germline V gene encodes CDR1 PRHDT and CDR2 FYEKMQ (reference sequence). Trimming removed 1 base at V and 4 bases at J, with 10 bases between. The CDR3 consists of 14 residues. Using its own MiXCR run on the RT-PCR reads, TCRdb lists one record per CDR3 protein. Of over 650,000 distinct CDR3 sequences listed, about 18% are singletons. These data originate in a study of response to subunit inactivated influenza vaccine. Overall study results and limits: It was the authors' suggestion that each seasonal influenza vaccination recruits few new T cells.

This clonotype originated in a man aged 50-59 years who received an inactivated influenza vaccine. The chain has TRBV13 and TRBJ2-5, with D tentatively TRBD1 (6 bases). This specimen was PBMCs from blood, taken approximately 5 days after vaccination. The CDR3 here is CASSLATGIETQYF. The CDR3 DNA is TGTGCCAGCAGCTTAGCCACAGGGATAGAGACCCAGTACTTC.